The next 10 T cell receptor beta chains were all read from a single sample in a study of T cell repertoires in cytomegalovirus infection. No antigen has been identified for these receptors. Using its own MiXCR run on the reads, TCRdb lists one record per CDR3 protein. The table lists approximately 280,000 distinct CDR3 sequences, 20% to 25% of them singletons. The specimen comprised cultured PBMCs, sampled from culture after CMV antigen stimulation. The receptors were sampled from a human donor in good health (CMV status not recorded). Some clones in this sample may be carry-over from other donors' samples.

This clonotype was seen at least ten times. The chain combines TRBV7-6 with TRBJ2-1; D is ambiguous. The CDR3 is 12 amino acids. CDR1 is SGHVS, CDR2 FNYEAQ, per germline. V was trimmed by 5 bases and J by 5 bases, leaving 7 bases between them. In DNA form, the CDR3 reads TGTGCCAGCAGCCCCTTTGACAATGAGCAGTTCTTC. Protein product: CASSPFDNEQFF. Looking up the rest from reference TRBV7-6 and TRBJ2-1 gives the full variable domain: GAGVSQSPRYKVTKRGQDVALRCDPISGHVSLYWYRQALGQGPEFLTYFNYEAQQDKSGLPNDRFSAERPEGSISTLTIQRTEQRDSAMYRCASSPFDNEQFFGPGTRLTVL.

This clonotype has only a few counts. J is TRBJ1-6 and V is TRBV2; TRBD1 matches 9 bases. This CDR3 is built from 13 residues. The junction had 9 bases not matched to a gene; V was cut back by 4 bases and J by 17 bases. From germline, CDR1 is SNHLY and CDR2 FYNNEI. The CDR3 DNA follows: TGTGCCAGCAGTGGGTTTCGACAGGGGGAATTCCACTTT. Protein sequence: CASSGFRQGEFHF.

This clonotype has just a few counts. The CDR3 here is CASSFFPGGAEETQYF. The DNA of the CDR3 is TGTGCCAGCAGCTTTTTTCCGGGAGGAGCGGAAGAGACCCAGTACTTC. V usage is TRBV7-9 and J usage is TRBJ2-5, with TRBD2 matching over 7 bases. CDR1 is SEHNR and CDR2 is FQNEAQ in the germline V gene (reference sequence). The CDR3 is 16 amino acids. With V trimmed by 3 bases and J by 3 bases, 10 bases remained unmatched.

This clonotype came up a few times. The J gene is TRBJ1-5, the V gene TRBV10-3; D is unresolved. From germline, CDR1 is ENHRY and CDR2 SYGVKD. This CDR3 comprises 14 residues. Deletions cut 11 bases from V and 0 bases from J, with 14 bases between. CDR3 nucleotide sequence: TGTGCCGCCGGCGACGGATATAGCAATCAGCCCCAGCATTTT. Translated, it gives CAAGDGYSNQPQHF.

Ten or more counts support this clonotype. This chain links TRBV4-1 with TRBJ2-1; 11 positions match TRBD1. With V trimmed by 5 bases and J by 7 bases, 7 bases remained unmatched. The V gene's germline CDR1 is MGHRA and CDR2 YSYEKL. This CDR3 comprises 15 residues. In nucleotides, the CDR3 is TGCGCCAGCAGCTTCCGGGACAGGGGGTCGAATGAGCAGTTCTTC. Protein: CASSFRDRGSNEQFF.

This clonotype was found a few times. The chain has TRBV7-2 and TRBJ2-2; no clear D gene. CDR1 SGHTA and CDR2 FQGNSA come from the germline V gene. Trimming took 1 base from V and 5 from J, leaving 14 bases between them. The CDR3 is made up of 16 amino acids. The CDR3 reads CASSLDPGGVTGELFF. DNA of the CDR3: TGTGCCAGCAGCTTAGATCCCGGTGGAGTAACCGGGGAGCTGTTTTTT.

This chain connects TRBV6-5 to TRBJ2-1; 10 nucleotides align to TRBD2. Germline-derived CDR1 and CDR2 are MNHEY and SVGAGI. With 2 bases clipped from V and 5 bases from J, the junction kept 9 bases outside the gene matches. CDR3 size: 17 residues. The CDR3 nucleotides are TGTGCCAGCAGTTACGACTCTCTAGCGGGAGAAGACAATGAGCAGTTCTTC. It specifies CASSYDSLAGEDNEQFF.

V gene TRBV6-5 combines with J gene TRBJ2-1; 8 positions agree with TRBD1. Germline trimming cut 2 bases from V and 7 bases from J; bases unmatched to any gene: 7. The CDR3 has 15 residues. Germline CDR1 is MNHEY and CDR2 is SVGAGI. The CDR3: CASSYEGRGQNEQFF. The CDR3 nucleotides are TGTGCCAGCAGTTACGAGGGCAGGGGGCAGAATGAGCAGTTCTTC.

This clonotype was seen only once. CDR3 DNA sequence: TGCAGCGTTGTGACAGGGACAAGCTCCTACAATGAGCAGTTCTTC. It yields the protein CSVVTGTSSYNEQFF. The chain is built from TRBV29-1 and TRBJ2-1; 7 bases match TRBD1. V shed 4 bases, J shed 0 bases, and the junction held 6 bases outside the gene matches. Per germline, CDR1 SQVTM and CDR2 ANQGSEA. The CDR3 is 15 amino acids.

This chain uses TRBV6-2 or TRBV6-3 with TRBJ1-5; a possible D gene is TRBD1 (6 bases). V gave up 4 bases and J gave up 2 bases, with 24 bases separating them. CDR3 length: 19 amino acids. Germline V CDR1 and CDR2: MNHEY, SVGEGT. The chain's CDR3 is CASSLRPRGGNLGNQPQHF. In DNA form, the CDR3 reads TGTGCCAGCAGTTTACGGCCAAGGGGGGGGAATCTCGGCAATCAGCCCCAGCATTTT.